The rows below give T cell receptor beta chains drawn from one sample of a study of control samples from healthy donors and cancer patients. Some clones are missing from TCRdb's copy, which holds only in-frame ones; the method was immunoSEQ multiplex PCR. Among some 250,000 clones, roughly 80% were seen once, and the ten largest hold 13%. Sample: PBMCs. The receptors originated from a woman aged 60-75 years with lung cancer. Each CDR3 is given with its conserved first and last residue. A D gene is named only where the DNA matches it firmly. Size is stated for part of the rows, as once, few or many counts, or as a class when the clone is expanded.

D	size	V	J	DNA	CDR3
TRBD1	.	TRBV28	TRBJ1-5	TGTGCCAGCAGTTTTGGGACAGGCAAAAATCAGCCCCAGCATTTT	CASSFGTGKNQPQHF
.	.	TRBV11-2	TRBJ2-7	TGTGCCAGCAGCCCCGGGGCGCTGTCCTACGAGCAGTACTTC	CASSPGALSYEQYF
TRBD2	.	TRBV9	TRBJ2-7	TGTGCCAGCAGCGCAGACCCTAGCGGAGGTGGGCCGTGGGAGCAGTACTTC	CASSADPSGGGPWEQYF
.	.	TRBV6-6	TRBJ1-5	TGTGCCAGCAGTTACCGGGCGGAGGAATCCCAGCATTTT	CASSYRAEESQHF
TRBD1	.	TRBV5-1	TRBJ1-4	TGCGCCAGCAGCTTTTCAGGGGGCCGAAATGAAAAACTGTTTTTT	CASSFSGGRNEKLFF
.	.	TRBV24-1	TRBJ2-3	TGTGCCACCAGTGATTTCCGGGCACCCACAGATACGCAGTATTTT	CATSDFRAPTDTQYF
TRBD2	.	TRBV3-1/TRBV3-2	TRBJ2-5	TGTGCCAGCAGCCAAGACCCCTATAGCGGGGGAGAGACCCAGTACTTC	CASSQDPYSGGETQYF
TRBD1	.	TRBV10-3	TRBJ1-2	TGTGCCATCAGCTTACAGGGGGCTGGCTATGGCTACACCTTC	CAISLQGAGYGYTF
TRBD1	.	TRBV27	TRBJ2-7	TGTGCCAGCAGTCCTGGACAGGCCTACGAGCAGTACTTC	CASSPGQAYEQYF
TRBD1	few	TRBV5-5	TRBJ1-2	TGTGCCAGCAGCCGGACAGGGTCATTCAGCTACACCTTC	CASSRTGSFSYTF
TRBD2	.	TRBV5-1	TRBJ2-1	TGCGCCAGCAGCTTGGTGGGAGGGCCCTACAATGAGCAGTTCTTC	CASSLVGGPYNEQFF
TRBD1	.	TRBV19	TRBJ1-5	TGTGCCAGTAGTCTCGAGGACAGGGGGAGAGCACCCCAGCATTTT	CASSLEDRGRAPQHF
.	.	TRBV4-2	TRBJ2-3	TGTGCCAGCAGCCAAGAATCGAGGCGGGTGGCCCCCACAGATACGCAGTATTTT	CASSQESRRVAPTDTQYF
TRBD2	.	TRBV5-4	TRBJ2-5	TGTGCCAGCAGCCGGACTAGCGGGGGGTTCCTCCAAGAGACCCAGTACTTC	CASSRTSGGFLQETQYF
.	.	TRBV5-1	TRBJ1-1	TGCGCCAGCAGGGGGGGCCTGAACACTGAAGCTTTCTTT	CASRGGLNTEAFF
.	.	TRBV9	TRBJ2-2	TGTGCCAGCAGCGACCGTTGGATGGGTGGGGAGCTGTTTTTT	CASSDRWMGGELFF
.	.	TRBV19	TRBJ2-6	TGTGCCAGTAGTATAGAAGTGAGAGGGGCCAACGTCCTGACTTTC	CASSIEVRGANVLTF
.	.	TRBV6-1	TRBJ1-2	TGTGCCAGCAGTGAAGGGCTGGGGCCCGTCTATGGCTACACCTTC	CASSEGLGPVYGYTF
TRBD1	.	TRBV7-8	TRBJ1-2	TGTGCCAGCAGCTTGACAGGGAGTACGGCTGGCTACACCTTC	CASSLTGSTAGYTF
.	.	TRBV28	TRBJ2-5	TGTGCCAGCAGTTTTTCAGGGGCGGGGGAGACCCAGTACTTC	CASSFSGAGETQYF
.	.	TRBV4-1	TRBJ1-2	TGCGCCAGCAGCCAAGATTGGCAGGGGAATGGCTACACCTTC	CASSQDWQGNGYTF
.	.	TRBV19	TRBJ1-5	TGTGCCAGTAGTAAGGGGACCCTCACCAGGCTCGTGCAATCGCCCCAGCATTTT	CASSKGTLTRLVQSPQHF
TRBD1	.	TRBV2	TRBJ2-3	TGTGCCAGCAGGACCGGACAGGTTAACACAGATACGCAGTATTTT	CASRTGQVNTDTQYF
.	few	TRBV28	TRBJ2-1	TGTGCCACCGTCCCGGGACACATGTACAATGAGCAGTTCTTC	CATVPGHMYNEQFF